A single sample gave rise to the 8 T cell receptor beta chains below, sequenced in a study of blood T cell repertoires in COVID-19. The data were produced by immunoSEQ multiplex PCR, yet TCRdb's version contains in-frame clones alone and is incomplete. Among 230,000 or so clones listed, approximately 84% were seen once. Sequencing was carried out using peripheral blood. The receptor set was obtained from a man aged 35-49 years with active or convalescent COVID-19.

The chain is built from TRBV4-2 and TRBJ1-6; no definite D call. This CDR3 has 15 amino acids. The germline gives CDR1 LGHNA, CDR2 YNFKEQ. Trimming took off 0 bases at V and 9 bases at J, with 12 bases between the two ends. Written as DNA, the CDR3 is TGTGCCAGCAGCCAAGAATTGGTCGCGGGTTCACCCCTCCACTTT. Its translation is CASSQELVAGSPLHF.

The chain uses TRBV6-6 and TRBJ2-7, with D unclear. Trimming stripped 7 bases from V and 6 bases from J, with 25 bases between. There are 16 residues in the CDR3. Germline values: CDR1 MNHNY, CDR2 SVGAGI (reference sequence). The DNA for the CDR3 is TGTGCCAGCATCAACAGATTCTCCCAACCCCCCCTCGAGCAGTACTTC. It is translated as CASINRFSQPPLEQYF.

The rearrangement joins TRBV19 to TRBJ1-1; a weak D match, TRBD1 (5 bases). V lost 3 bases and J 4 bases, leaving 18 bases between the germline ends. This CDR3 is built from 16 residues. Germline V gene lookup returns CDR1 LNHDA and CDR2 SQIVND (reference sequence). The CDR3 DNA reads TGTGCCAGTAGTATTGGAATCGTAGGGGCCGGCACTGAAGCTTTCTTT. It specifies CASSIGIVGAGTEAFF.

The chain is built from TRBV5-1 and TRBJ2-3; perhaps TRBD2 as D (6 bases). CDR3 length equals 17 residues. V lost 3 bases, J lost 3 bases, and 20 bases lay in between. Germline CDR1 reads SGHRS; CDR2 reads YFSETQ. The CDR3 DNA follows: TGCGCCAGCAGCTCCCCCGGGACTGTACTAGGAACAGATACGCAGTATTTT. This translates into CASSSPGTVLGTDTQYF.

The rearrangement joins TRBV5-1 to TRBJ1-1; 7 bases agree with TRBD1. After removal of 2 bases from V and 2 bases from J, the junction contained 12 bases not matched to a gene. This CDR3 comprises 17 residues. CDR1 SGHRS and CDR2 YFSETQ come from the germline V gene. CDR3 sequence: CASSLGDSRRVNTEAFF. CDR3 nucleotide sequence: TGCGCCAGCAGCTTAGGGGACAGTCGAAGGGTCAACACTGAAGCTTTCTTT.

This chain connects TRBV14 to TRBJ2-1; 7 positions match TRBD1. Germline V gene data show CDR1 as SGHDN and CDR2 as FVKESK. J was trimmed by 9 bases and V by 4 bases; bases with no gene match: 9. The CDR3 contains 14 residues. DNA of the CDR3: TGTGCCAGCAGCCCGATGACAGGGTGGGCTGAGCAGTTCTTC. It codes for CASSPMTGWAEQFF.

This clone was seen a handful of times. The rearrangement links TRBV19 to TRBJ1-1; 7 bases map to TRBD1. The V and J ends lost 0 bases and 2 bases, in that order; junction bases with no gene match: 6. Germline values: CDR1 LNHDA, CDR2 SQIVND (reference sequence). The CDR3 is 16 residues long. CDR3 bases: TGTGCCAGTAGTATAGATATAAACAGGGGAAACACTGAAGCTTTCTTT. Protein sequence: CASSIDINRGNTEAFF.

The chain carries TRBV5-6 and TRBJ2-7; possible D gene TRBD1, 6 bases. V was pared by 0 bases and J by 3 bases, with 10 bases between. The CDR3 has 14 amino acids. Germline assignment: CDR1 SGHDT and CDR2 YYEEEE. Written as DNA, the CDR3 is TGTGCCAGCAGCTTGGGTTTGGACAGCTACGAGCAGTACTTC. As protein: CASSLGLDSYEQYF.